Reported below is one T cell receptor beta chain. Its antigen remains undetermined. Per-base qualities were not stored, and no clone one base away is much larger. These data belong to a study of blood T cell repertoires in COVID-19 (dated by TCRdb to the early 2020s). Context from the whole study: Collaborator samples came from the United States, Italy and Spain and covered acute and convalescent phases of COVID-19. The prospective study material was composed of cDNA or gDNA derived from T cells, B-cell-depleted T cells, or PBMCs. Subjects who had been exposed to COVID-19, were actively infected with it, or had recovered from it provided the deeply sampled blood TCRbeta repertoires that made up the dataset. The repertoires were released in a freely available public database intended as a resource for research on the immune response to SARS-CoV-2. The samples were drawn from two sources: the first 160 participants of the ongoing ImmuneRACE study, and over 950 subjects contributed by 6 global collaborators. The sample metadata nearly always contained a de-identified subject ID, COVID-19 status, age in years and sex. HLA class I and class II types, where available, came from metadata supplied by the sample provider rather than from assay-based typing. General study outcomes and caveats: Clinical and demographic metadata were provided uncurated, with the amount varying by source and participant.

The V end gives up 4 bases and the J end 11 bases, leaving 5 bases in the junction not matched to a gene. Including the terminal cysteine and phenylalanine, the CDR3 comprises 13 residues. The only DNA kept is the CDR3, 39 bases in frame from the first base. Reading the germline V gene gives CDR1 SGHAT and CDR2 FQNNGV. Each collaborating institution followed its own protocols to collect whole blood in K2EDTA tubes. For TCRbeta analysis, collaborators shipped samples in one of three forms: frozen whole blood, isolated PBMCs, or DNA extracted from either of those sample types. TCRbeta CDR3 regions were amplified from genomic DNA using the immunoSEQ Assay, a bias-controlled multiplex PCR. Turning to the authors' computational methods: Nucleated cell counts per sample were estimated from amplification of reference gene primers within the assay. To quantify the absolute abundance of each unique TCRbeta CDR3 rearrangement, sequence reads were collapsed and filtered. For each sample, productive Simpson clonality was calculated by taking the square root of Simpson's diversity index across productive rearrangements. The table comes from immuneACCESS by way of TCRdb, which keeps in-frame sequences with V and J called. Part of the clones is missing from these tables; in studies checked, under half for an unresolved V gene and the rest for unknown reasons. V and J calls and clone size are copied from that table; D and trimming were computed from the DNA. The sample records 110,000 or so clones, approximately 85% of which are singletons. In total, the top ten clones hold about 2.2% of the sample.

This receptor was obtained from a human donor in a cohort sampled during active COVID-19. Material: peripheral blood. The chain is encoded by TRBV11-2 joined to TRBJ1-6, with 7 middle bases fitting TRBD1. The CDR3 reads CASSSTGDPPLHF. The bases read TGTGCCAGCAGCTCAACAGGGGATCCACCCCTCCACTTT.